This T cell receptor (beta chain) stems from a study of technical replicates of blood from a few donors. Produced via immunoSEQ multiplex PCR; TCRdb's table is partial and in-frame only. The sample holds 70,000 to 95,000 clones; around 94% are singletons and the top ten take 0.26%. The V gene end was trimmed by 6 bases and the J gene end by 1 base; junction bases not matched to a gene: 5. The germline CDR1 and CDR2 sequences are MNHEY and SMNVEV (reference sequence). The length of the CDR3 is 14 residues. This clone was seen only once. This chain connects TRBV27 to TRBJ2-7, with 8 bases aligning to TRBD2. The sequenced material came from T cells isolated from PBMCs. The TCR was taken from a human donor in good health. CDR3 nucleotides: TGTGCCAGCAGCGCCGGGGGGGGGTCCTACGAGCAGTACTTC. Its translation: CASSAGGGSYEQYF.